These 2 T cell receptor beta chains share one sample of origin, sequenced in a study of shared clonotypes between healthy human individuals. Terminally differentiated effector memory CD45RA+ cells were excluded by CCR7 positive selection of CD45RO-negative cells. Using immunoSEQ multiplex PCR, the repertoire was profiled, and TCRdb retains in-frame clones only, with some absent. The data show around 2,100,000 clones, around 96% seen once. Material for sequencing was naive CD8+ T cells sorted from blood. These receptors originate from a young man in good health.

The chain is built from TRBV4-1 and TRBJ1-4, with D hard to call. Germline CDR1 MGHRA, CDR2 YSYEKL. The CDR3 runs 16 residues. The V gene lost 0 bases and the J gene lost 7 bases, with 15 bases spanning the gap. The DNA for the CDR3 is TGCGCCAGCAGCCAAGATCCGACTCTTTATTCTGAAAAACTGTTTTTT. Translated, it gives CASSQDPTLYSEKLFF.

V is TRBV5-1 and J is TRBJ1-4, with a possible D match to TRBD1 (5 bases). The CDR3 spans 14 residues. Germline V gene lookup returns CDR1 SGHRS and CDR2 YFSETQ. V was trimmed by 2 bases and J by 7 bases, leaving 12 bases between them. This CDR3 reads CASSFWQGSEKLFF. The CDR3, as DNA: TGCGCCAGCAGCTTTTGGCAGGGCAGTGAAAAACTGTTTTTT.